This passage covers 26 T cell receptor beta chains from one sample sequenced in a study of Ad26.COV2.S vaccination and SARS-CoV-2 variants. The sample's treatment: around 19 received Ad26.COV2.S at low or high dose, single or two shots; roughly five received placebo; per-sample allocation not given. Day 63 after the first injection of vaccine or placebo was the sampling time. The data were produced by immunoSEQ multiplex PCR, yet TCRdb's version contains in-frame clones alone and is incomplete. Of roughly 350,000 clones in the sample, 88% were seen once. This sample comprised peripheral blood, obtained in a trial of Ad26.COV2.S vaccine versus placebo. Source of these receptors: a person aged 18-65 years who received the Ad26.COV2.S COVID-19 vaccine or a placebo.

V and J are TRBV2 and TRBJ2-7; TRBD1 matches at 10 bases. The CDR3 loop spans 15 amino acids. Germline V gene lookup returns CDR1 SNHLY and CDR2 FYNNEI. Trimming took 4 bases from V and 5 from J; bases not matched to a gene: 8. The CDR3 spells CASSGRQGASHEQYF. The DNA of the CDR3 is TGTGCCAGCAGTGGGCGACAGGGGGCGAGCCACGAGCAGTACTTC.

V gene TRBV18 combines with J gene TRBJ2-2; 7 positions match TRBD1. After removal of 3 bases from V and 7 bases from J, the junction contained 8 bases not matched to a gene. Germline V CDR1 and CDR2: KGHSH, LQKENI. This CDR3 is 15 amino acids long. CDR3 coding DNA: TGTGCCAGCTCACCCCGACAGGGAAATGGCGGGGAGCTGTTTTTT. Translating gives CASSPRQGNGGELFF.

The chain recombines TRBV29-1 with TRBJ2-7, with a weak D call TRBD1 (6 bases). The CDR3 length is 13 residues. Trimming shortened V by 1 base and J by 4 bases, and 11 bases separated the two germline ends. Germline CDR1 is SQVTM and CDR2 is ANQGSEA. Here the CDR3 DNA reads TGCAGCGTTGAAGCGGGGACACGGTACGAGCAGTACTTC. It encodes CSVEAGTRYEQYF.

This clone was seen repeatedly, ten times or more. DNA of the CDR3: TGTGCCTGGAACACTAGGACTAGCGGGAACGCTACTGGTGAGCAGTTCTTC. It translates to CAWNTRTSGNATGEQFF. This chain links TRBV30 with TRBJ2-1; TRBD2 matches at 12 bases. The V gene's germline CDR1 is GTSNPN and CDR2 SVGIG (reference sequence). The CDR3 is 17 residues long. V was pared by 4 bases and J by 9 bases, with 16 bases of the junction left unmatched.

The chain links TRBV6-6 to TRBJ1-1; no definite D call. The V gene lost 4 bases and the J gene lost 4 bases, with 13 bases spanning the gap. In germline, CDR1 is MNHNY, CDR2 SVGAGI (reference sequence). The CDR3 contains 14 residues. CDR3 amino acids: CASSSRTEITEAFF. CDR3 nucleotide sequence: TGTGCCAGCAGTTCCCGGACGGAGATCACTGAAGCTTTCTTT.

The V call is TRBV7-9, the J call TRBJ2-2; 10 nucleotides agree with TRBD2. CDR3 size: 16 residues. CDR1 and CDR2 (germline): SEHNR, FQNEAQ (reference sequence). With 6 bases clipped from V and 3 bases from J, the junction kept 7 bases outside the gene matches. The CDR3 reads CASSPGLARHTGELFF. In nucleotides, the CDR3 is TGTGCCAGCAGTCCGGGACTAGCGCGACACACCGGGGAGCTGTTTTTT.

Regarding this clone: Different DNA sequences within this sample yield the same CDR3. This chain links TRBV5-1 with TRBJ2-7; 7 nucleotides agree with TRBD1. The junction had 2 bases not matched to a gene; V was cut back by 0 bases and J by 2 bases. This CDR3 region has 14 residues. The germline CDR1 and CDR2 sequences are SGHRS and YFSETQ. This CDR3 is CASSLGQGAYEQYF. DNA of the CDR3: TGCGCCAGCAGCTTGGGTCAGGGGGCCTACGAGCAGTACTTC.

The J gene is TRBJ1-1, the V gene TRBV3-1 (or the pseudogene TRBV3-2); 10 nucleotides match TRBD1. This CDR3 contains 14 residues. V gave up 5 bases and J gave up 10 bases; unmatched junction bases: 10. In germline, CDR1 is LGHDT, CDR2 YNNKEL (reference sequence). CDR3 nucleotides: TGTGCCAGCAGCACCGGGACAGGGGAGTTTGGAGCTTTCTTT. Protein product: CASSTGTGEFGAFF.

The chain combines TRBV6-6 with TRBJ1-3, with D uncertain. Germline CDR1 reads MNHNY; CDR2 reads SVGAGI (reference sequence). The V and J ends lost 5 bases and 2 bases respectively, with 7 bases between them. CDR3 length equals 13 residues. CDR3: CASSPTAGNTIYF. CDR3 coding DNA: TGTGCCAGCAGTCCGACGGCTGGAAACACCATATATTTT.

The genes are TRBV4-1 and TRBJ1-4, with a weak D call TRBD1 (5 bases). Germline CDR1 is MGHRA and CDR2 is YSYEKL. V lost 1 base, J lost 3 bases, and 12 bases lay in between. CDR3 length: 16 amino acids. In DNA, the CDR3 is TGCGCCAGCAGCCAAGTAAGGGGTTTTTCTAATGAAAAACTGTTTTTT. This translates into CASSQVRGFSNEKLFF.

The chain is built from TRBV9 and TRBJ2-5; 9 bases agree with TRBD1. The CDR3 runs 15 residues. Trimming cost V 7 bases and J 4 bases; bases outside gene matches: 11. The V gene's germline CDR1 is SGDLS and CDR2 YYNGEE. In DNA, the CDR3 is TGTGCCAGCTCTACCTCTAGGACAGGGGTAGAGACCCAGTACTTC. Protein sequence: CASSTSRTGVETQYF.

In DNA, the CDR3 is TGTGCCAGCAGCTTCGGGGAAGAGACCCAGTACTTC. Residues: CASSFGEETQYF. The genes are TRBV7-3 and TRBJ2-5; possible D gene TRBD2, 5 bases. The ends were cut back, 3 bases at V and 3 bases at J, with 5 bases in the middle. Looked up from germline, CDR1 is SGHTA and CDR2 is FQGTGA. This CDR3 is 12 amino acids long. Together with reference TRBV7-3 and TRBJ2-5, the CDR3 gives the full variable domain: GAGVSQTPSNKVTEKGKYVELRCDPISGHTALYWYRQSLGQGPEFLIYFQGTGAADDSGLPNDRFFAVRPEGSVSTLKIQRTERGDSAVYLCASSFGEETQYFGPGTRLLVL.

V is TRBV5-1 and J is TRBJ1-4, with 10 bases matching TRBD1. The CDR3 has 18 amino acids. V dropped 4 bases and J dropped 8; count of bases not matched to a gene: 17. Germline CDR1 SGHRS, CDR2 YFSETQ. CDR3 sequence reads: CASSPVGTGEGSREKLFF. The CDR3 DNA sequence: TGCGCCAGCAGCCCAGTTGGGACAGGGGAGGGCTCGAGGGAAAAACTGTTTTTT.

The chain uses TRBV5-1 and TRBJ2-3, with TRBD1 identical over 9 bases. The CDR3 is 18 amino acids. Per germline, CDR1 SGHRS and CDR2 YFSETQ. J was trimmed by 3 bases and V by 4 bases; bases with no gene match: 15. This CDR3 reads CASSMGSTGDRETDTQYF. The DNA of the CDR3 is TGCGCCAGCAGCATGGGCTCTACAGGGGACAGGGAAACAGATACGCAGTATTTT.

This chain uses TRBV15 with TRBJ2-1; D is unresolved. Germline assignment: CDR1 LNHNV and CDR2 YYDKDF (reference sequence). This CDR3 is 14 amino acids long. The V end lost 1 base, the J end lost 7 bases, and 11 bases lay between the germline ends. CDR3 in DNA: TGTGCCACCAGCAGAGGTCGATCAACTAATGAGCAGTTCTTC. Its protein product is CATSRGRSTNEQFF. Using reference TRBV15 and TRBJ2-1 for the parts outside the CDR3, the full variable domain is DAMVIQNPRYQVTQFGKPVTLSCSQTLNHNVMYWYQQKSSQAPKLLFHYYDKDFNNEADTPDNFQSRRPNTSFCFLDIRSPGLGDTAMYLCATSRGRSTNEQFFGPGTRLTVL.

The chain joins TRBV19 to TRBJ2-2; 8 bases align to TRBD2. The CDR3 is made up of 17 amino acids. Per germline, CDR1 LNHDA and CDR2 SQIVND (reference sequence). The J segment lost 7 bases and the V segment lost 5 bases, leaving 15 bases of the junction unmatched. The CDR3 is CASSLGPVAGNVGELFF. Written as DNA, the CDR3 is TGTGCCAGTAGTCTAGGGCCAGTAGCGGGAAACGTCGGGGAGCTGTTTTTT.

The gene calls are TRBV10-3 and TRBJ1-5; 10 bases match TRBD1. CDR1 is ENHRY and CDR2 is SYGVKD in the germline V gene. The CDR3 spans 14 residues. With V trimmed by 4 bases and J by 5 bases, 2 bases remained unmatched. CDR3 coding DNA: TGTGCCATCAGTGGACAGGGGGCGGATCAGCCCCAGCATTTT. Encoded protein: CAISGQGADQPQHF.

The chain links TRBV18 to TRBJ1-2; D not resolved. V dropped 5 bases and J dropped 8 bases, with 18 bases sitting between them. In germline, CDR1 is KGHSH, CDR2 LQKENI. The CDR3 is made up of 14 amino acids. In nucleotides, the CDR3 is TGTGCCAGCTCAACTGATTTACCCAAACAAGGCTACACCTTC. Amino acid sequence: CASSTDLPKQGYTF.

The CDR3 region is CASSLAPTGLGEQYF. DNA for the CDR3: TGTGCCAGCAGCTTGGCCCCGACGGGCCTGGGCGAGCAGTACTTC. The J gene is TRBJ2-7, the V gene TRBV5-4; D is unclear. The CDR3 is 15 amino acids. Germline loops: CDR1 SGHNT, CDR2 YYREEE (reference sequence). V shed 0 bases and J shed 6 bases, with 16 bases lying between them. The full variable domain, rest sourced from reference TRBV5-4 and TRBJ2-7, is ETGVTQSPTHLIKTRGQQVTLRCSSQSGHNTVSWYQQALGQGPQFIFQYYREEENGRGNFPPRFSGLQFPNYSSELNVNALELDDSALYLCASSLAPTGLGEQYFGPGTRLTVT.

This clone was counted only a few times. V usage is TRBV25-1 and J usage is TRBJ2-3; D remains ambiguous. This CDR3 is 12 amino acids long. The germline V gene has CDR1 MGHDK and CDR2 SYGVNS. V lost 5 bases to trimming and J lost 4 bases, with 7 bases between them. The CDR3 protein is CASSLWADTQYF. The CDR3 DNA reads TGTGCCAGCAGTCTCTGGGCAGATACGCAGTATTTT.

The chain carries TRBV3-1 (or the pseudogene TRBV3-2) and TRBJ1-2; D not certain. There are 16 residues in the CDR3. Germline V gives CDR1 LGHDT, CDR2 YNNKEL (reference sequence). V was clipped by 0 bases and J by 4 bases, with 15 bases between them. This CDR3 reads CASSQERQAYFYGYTF. The CDR3 DNA follows: TGTGCCAGCAGCCAAGAGCGTCAGGCCTATTTCTATGGCTACACCTTC.

The chain uses TRBV3-1 (or the pseudogene TRBV3-2) and TRBJ2-1, with 9 nucleotides matching TRBD2. CDR3 length equals 17 residues. In germline, CDR1 is LGHDT, CDR2 YNNKEL (reference sequence). Trimming at V came to 5 bases and at J to 0 bases, leaving 8 bases not matched to a gene. Here the CDR3 DNA reads TGTGCCAGCAGCGCGGCTAGCGGGGTATCCTCCTACAATGAGCAGTTCTTC. This encodes CASSAASGVSSYNEQFF.

The V and J genes are TRBV19 and TRBJ1-1; D remains unclear. V was shortened by 0 bases and J by 5 bases, with 16 bases between the two germline ends. Germline V gene lookup returns CDR1 LNHDA and CDR2 SQIVND (reference sequence). This CDR3 has 16 residues. The CDR3 DNA follows: TGTGCCAGTAGTATAGATGTCAGTGTGGCGAATACTGAAGCTTTCTTT. Its translation is CASSIDVSVANTEAFF.

This clone was observed a few times. The chain joins TRBV7-9 to TRBJ2-7; D is perhaps TRBD1 or TRBD2 (7 bases each). Trimming removed 2 bases from V and 4 bases from J, with 15 bases in between. The CDR3 extends over 15 amino acids. Germline values: CDR1 SEHNR, CDR2 FQNEAQ (reference sequence). Here the CDR3 DNA reads TGTGCCAGCAGCTTATTAATCCAGGGGGGGTACGAGCAGTACTTC. This sequence encodes CASSLLIQGGYEQYF.

The chain carries TRBV13 and TRBJ2-7; perhaps TRBD1 as D (6 bases). CDR1 is PRHDT, CDR2 FYEKMQ, per germline (reference sequence). The V gene lost 2 bases and the J gene lost 3 bases, with 11 bases spanning the gap. The CDR3 has 14 residues. The CDR3 DNA is TGTGCCAGCAGCTTAATGGCAGGGGACTACGAGCAGTACTTC. Translating gives CASSLMAGDYEQYF.

The chain recombines TRBV18 with TRBJ1-2; a possible D gene is TRBD1 (6 bases). The CDR3 runs to 12 residues. Deletions cut 7 bases from V and 4 bases from J, with 10 bases between. Germline CDR1 reads KGHSH; CDR2 reads LQKENI. The CDR3 bases are TGTGCCAGCTGCCCGGACAGCTATGGCTACACCTTC. This gives the protein CASCPDSYGYTF.